This TCR beta chain derives from a study of response to subunit inactivated influenza vaccine. This clonotype has at least ten counts. As yet, its antigen is unknown. Study-level points and caveats: Authors proposed each seasonal influenza vaccination draws in few new T cells.

Using its own MiXCR run on the RT-PCR reads, TCRdb lists one record per CDR3 protein. The sample yields approximately 480,000 distinct CDR3 sequences, approximately 11% seen once. Germline V gene data show CDR1 as ENHRY and CDR2 as SYGVKD. Trimming cost V 3 bases and J 0 bases, with 14 bases left between them. The CDR3 has 16 residues. This sequence was found in a man over 45 who received an inactivated influenza vaccine. This rearrangement joins TRBV10-3 to TRBJ1-1; D is perhaps TRBD1 (6 bases). Sequenced here: PBMCs from blood, sampled roughly 46 days after vaccination. CDR3 sequence (DNA): TGTGCCATCAGTGACCGATCCCGGGACATGAACACTGAAGCTTTCTTT. Its protein is CAISDRSRDMNTEAFF.